This paragraph reports one T cell receptor beta chain. Sequenced by immunoSEQ multiplex PCR; TCRdb stores in-frame clones only, minus some. Of about 72,000 clones in the sample, around 88% were seen once. The data were obtained in a study of PD-L1 blockade in urothelial cancer. For the study at large: Blood analysis took place 3 weeks (second dose) and 6 weeks after treatment start. The median T cell count in blood samples was 110,000 to 150,000.

The CDR3 consists of 15 residues. V shed 4 bases and J 6 bases; nucleotides not matched to a gene: 1. Germline lookup yields CDR1 SGHTA and CDR2 FQGNSA. Stated time point: pretreatment peripheral blood. The sequence was collected from a man aged 60-69 years with urothelial cancer. V is TRBV7-2 and J is TRBJ2-2; 14 nucleotides align to TRBD2. Sequences were derived from PBMCs, sampled around atezolizumab (anti-PD-L1) treatment. The CDR3 sequence is CASSWTSGGSGELFF. The CDR3 region has the DNA TGTGCCAGCAGCTGGACTAGCGGGGGGTCCGGGGAGCTGTTTTTT.